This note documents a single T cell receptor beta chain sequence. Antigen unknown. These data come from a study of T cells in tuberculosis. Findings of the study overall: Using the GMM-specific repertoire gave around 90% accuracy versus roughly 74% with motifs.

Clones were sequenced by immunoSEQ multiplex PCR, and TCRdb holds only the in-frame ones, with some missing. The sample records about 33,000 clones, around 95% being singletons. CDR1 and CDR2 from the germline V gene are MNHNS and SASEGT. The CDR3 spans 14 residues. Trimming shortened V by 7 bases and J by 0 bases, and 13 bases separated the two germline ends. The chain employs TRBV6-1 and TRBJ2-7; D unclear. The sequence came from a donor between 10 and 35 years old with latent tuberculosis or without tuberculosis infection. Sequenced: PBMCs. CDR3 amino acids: CASIWPSSSYEQYF. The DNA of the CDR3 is TGTGCCAGCATTTGGCCCTCTAGCTCCTACGAGCAGTACTTC.